This entry lists 23 T cell receptor beta chains sequenced from one sample in a study of blood T cell repertoires in COVID-19. Measured with immunoSEQ multiplex PCR; TCRdb has only the in-frame clones, and not every one. The table records approximately 210,000 clones, around nine tenths of them present only once. Sequencing was carried out using peripheral blood. The source of these receptors is a woman between 35 and 50 years old who had recovered from COVID-19.

In DNA, the CDR3 is TGTGCCTGGAGTGTATTGAGGACTAGCGGCCGCACAGATACGCAGTATTTT. Translation gives CAWSVLRTSGRTDTQYF. The rearrangement joins TRBV30 to TRBJ2-3; 10 bases fit TRBD2. J was trimmed by 1 base and V by 0 bases; bases with no gene match: 7. The CDR3 extends over 17 amino acids. Germline V gives CDR1 GTSNPN, CDR2 SVGIG (reference sequence).

The chain couples TRBV7-3 to TRBJ2-1; a weak D match, TRBD1 (6 bases). This CDR3 has 14 residues. Germline assignment: CDR1 SGHTA and CDR2 FQGTGA. The V end lost 4 bases, the J end lost 1 base, and 8 bases lay between the germline ends. The CDR3 loop is CASSSGDSYNEQFF. CDR3 DNA sequence: TGTGCCAGCAGCTCAGGGGATTCCTACAATGAGCAGTTCTTC.

V gene TRBV15 combines with J gene TRBJ2-2; the D gene is possibly TRBD1 (5 bases). This CDR3 has 14 amino acids. Deletions cut 3 bases from V and 7 bases from J, with 12 bases between. Germline CDR1 reads LNHNV; CDR2 reads YYDKDF (reference sequence). CDR3 nucleotides: TGTGCCACCAGCAGCTTCCTAGGGGACGGGGAGCTGTTTTTT. Encoded protein: CATSSFLGDGELFF.

The chain combines TRBV29-1 with TRBJ2-3; 9 nucleotides line up with TRBD2. V lost 6 bases to trimming and J lost 0 bases; unmatched junction nucleotides: 10. CDR1 and CDR2 from the germline V gene are SQVTM and ANQGSEA. The CDR3 extends over 16 amino acids. In nucleotides, the CDR3 is TGCAGCGTAGTAGCGGGAGCGGGTGATAGCACAGATACGCAGTATTTT. Translating it yields CSVVAGAGDSTDTQYF.

The chain combines TRBV6-5 with TRBJ1-1; possibly TRBD1 for D (5 bases). Trimming stripped 5 bases from V and 8 bases from J, with 15 bases between. The CDR3 sequence is 13 residues long. Germline CDR1 and CDR2: MNHEY and SVGAGI. CDR3 loop: CASSPPGTVEAFF. CDR3 nucleotide sequence: TGTGCCAGCAGTCCTCCCGGGACTGTCGAAGCTTTCTTT.

This chain uses TRBV5-5 with TRBJ2-7, with 9 nucleotides matching TRBD1. This CDR3 region has 16 residues. With 5 bases clipped from V and 3 bases from J, the junction kept 12 bases outside the gene matches. Germline values: CDR1 SGHKS, CDR2 YYEKEE (reference sequence). The CDR3 is CASSPSTTGGVYEQYF. The CDR3 DNA sequence: TGTGCCAGCAGTCCAAGTACGACAGGGGGGGTCTACGAGCAGTACTTC.

V is TRBV7-7 and J is TRBJ2-1, with 8 bases matching TRBD2. CDR3 length: 15 amino acids. Germline V gene sequence: CDR1 SSHAT, CDR2 FNYEAQ (reference sequence). V lost 5 bases to trimming and J lost 3 bases; unmatched junction nucleotides: 6. The CDR3 nucleotides are TGTGCCAGCAGCCCTAGCGGGCCGAACTACAATGAGCAGTTCTTC. Translation gives CASSPSGPNYNEQFF.

The chain recombines TRBV15 with TRBJ2-1; a weak D match, TRBD1 (6 bases). V was trimmed by 3 bases and J by 3 bases, leaving 12 bases between them. This CDR3 is 15 amino acids long. The germline gives CDR1 LNHNV, CDR2 YYDKDF (reference sequence). The CDR3 sequence is CATSSGQQIYNEQFF. CDR3 sequence (DNA): TGTGCCACCAGCAGCGGACAGCAAATCTACAATGAGCAGTTCTTC.

The sample holds a few counts of this clone. This rearrangement joins TRBV14 to TRBJ1-1, with D unresolved. The CDR3 sequence is 13 residues long. CDR1 is SGHDN and CDR2 is FVKESK in the germline V gene. V was shortened by 0 bases and J by 4 bases, with 6 bases between the two germline ends. CDR3: CASSQDQVTEAFF. Written as DNA, the CDR3 is TGTGCCAGCAGCCAAGATCAGGTCACTGAAGCTTTCTTT.

This clone has ten or more counts. V and J are TRBV29-1 and TRBJ2-7; no firm D call. Trimming stripped 2 bases from V and 6 bases from J, with 20 bases between. Germline V lookup: CDR1 SQVTM, CDR2 ANQGSEA. The CDR3 has 15 residues. The CDR3 DNA reads TGCAGCGTTGAAATGGAAACAACGCGGTCGTCCGAGCAGTACTTC. Protein sequence: CSVEMETTRSSEQYF.

V and J are TRBV2 and TRBJ2-1, with 7 bases that match TRBD1. Looked up from germline, CDR1 is SNHLY and CDR2 is FYNNEI. V dropped 6 bases and J dropped 3; count of bases not matched to a gene: 5. This CDR3 contains 14 residues. The CDR3 loop reads CASSVRDSYNEQFF. The DNA for the CDR3 is TGTGCCAGCAGCGTCCGGGACAGCTACAATGAGCAGTTCTTC.

The genes are TRBV10-3 and TRBJ2-1, with a weak D call TRBD1 (5 bases). Germline V lookup: CDR1 ENHRY, CDR2 SYGVKD. The V and J ends lost 3 bases and 2 bases respectively, with 11 bases between them. The CDR3 consists of 15 residues. The CDR3 sequence is CAISEQVGPYNEQFF. CDR3 in DNA: TGTGCCATCAGTGAACAGGTGGGTCCCTACAATGAGCAGTTCTTC.

The chain has TRBV21-1 and TRBJ2-3; TRBD2, as called in the table, went unchecked against the DNA. TRBV21-1 is shown as a pseudogene. CDR3 length equals 14 residues. The CDR3 coding sequence is TGTGCCAGCAAACTAGCGGGAGGTCCAGATACGCAGTATTTT. Protein: CASKLAGGPDTQYF.

The chain joins TRBV6-2 or TRBV6-3 to TRBJ2-1; 10 bases align to TRBD2. Trimming cost V 4 bases and J 10 bases; bases outside gene matches: 10. The germline CDR1 and CDR2 sequences are MNHEY and SVGEGT. This CDR3 is built from 15 residues. This CDR3 reads CASSSSGRAPQEQFF. The CDR3 coding sequence is TGTGCCAGCAGTTCAAGCGGGAGGGCCCCGCAGGAGCAGTTCTTC.

The chain is built from TRBV5-1 and TRBJ2-5, with 10 nucleotides matching TRBD2. Per the germline V gene, CDR1 is SGHRS and CDR2 is YFSETQ. The CDR3 contains 16 residues. The V gene end was trimmed by 0 bases and the J gene end by 3 bases; junction bases not matched to a gene: 5. CDR3 DNA: TGCGCCAGCAGCTTGGCCCTTCTAGCGGGAGAAGAGACCCAGTACTTC. Protein sequence: CASSLALLAGEETQYF.

The chain joins TRBV5-1 to TRBJ1-1, with TRBD1 as a possible D gene (5 bases). CDR3 length: 14 amino acids. V lost 4 bases and J lost 1, with 11 bases in between. Germline V gives CDR1 SGHRS, CDR2 YFSETQ. CDR3 DNA sequence: TGCGCCAGCAGCGGAGACAGTGGGAACACTGAAGCTTTCTTT. Its translation is CASSGDSGNTEAFF.

The chain is built from TRBV29-1 and TRBJ1-2; no reliable D call. From germline, CDR1 is SQVTM and CDR2 ANQGSEA. V lost 5 bases to trimming and J lost 0 bases, with 7 bases between them. There are 12 residues in the CDR3. The CDR3, as DNA: TGCAGCGTTTACAGCCCTAACTATGGCTACACCTTC. Encoded protein: CSVYSPNYGYTF.

This clone came up once. This sequence joins TRBV5-3 and TRBJ2-5; 10 bases match TRBD2. TRBV5-3 falls under the ORF class, with uncertain function. Unmatched junction bases numbered 10, after V lost 4 bases and J lost 4 bases. The CDR3 contains 16 residues. The CDR3 loop is CARSPTLAGVAETQYF. DNA of the CDR3: TGTGCCAGAAGCCCCACCCTAGCGGGAGTCGCAGAGACCCAGTACTTC.

This clone came up once. This chain connects TRBV6-5 to TRBJ1-6, with 9 positions matching TRBD1. The CDR3 is 14 residues long. CDR1 is MNHEY and CDR2 is SVGAGI in the germline V gene. V trimming: 5 bases; J trimming: 7 bases; junction bases outside the gene matches: 3. CDR3 sequence: CASSRDRVNSPLHF. The DNA of the CDR3 is TGTGCCAGCAGTAGGGACAGGGTAAATTCACCCCTCCACTTT.

CDR3 sequence reads: CASSPLDRYGYTF. CDR3 bases: TGTGCCAGTAGTCCCCTGGACAGGTATGGCTACACCTTC. The rearrangement links TRBV19 to TRBJ1-2, with 7 bases matching TRBD1. V lost 5 bases to trimming and J lost 5 bases; unmatched junction nucleotides: 5. The V gene's germline CDR1 is LNHDA and CDR2 SQIVND (reference sequence). The CDR3 spans 13 residues. The full variable domain, with the rest looked up from reference TRBV19 and TRBJ1-2, is DGGITQSPKYLFRKEGQNVTLSCEQNLNHDAMYWYRQDPGQGLRLIYYSQIVNDFQKGDIAEGYSVSREKKESFPLTVTSAQKNPTAFYLCASSPLDRYGYTFGSGTRLTVV.

This chain uses TRBV15 with TRBJ1-3, with 7 positions matching TRBD1. V trimming: 0 bases; J trimming: 2 bases; junction bases outside the gene matches: 4. Germline V gene lookup returns CDR1 LNHNV and CDR2 YYDKDF (reference sequence). The CDR3 extends over 16 amino acids. For the CDR3, the DNA is TGTGCCACCAGCAGAGACGTGACAGGGACTGGAAACACCATATATTTT. This encodes CATSRDVTGTGNTIYF.

The chain is built from TRBV30 and TRBJ1-5, with 9 bases aligning to TRBD1. J was trimmed by 5 bases and V by 8 bases; bases with no gene match: 13. Per the germline V gene, CDR1 is GTSNPN and CDR2 is SVGIG (reference sequence). This CDR3 comprises 15 residues. CDR3 bases: TGTGCCCGACGAGCTACAGGGGGCACGGATCAGCCCCAGCATTTT. It codes for CARRATGGTDQPQHF.

CDR3 bases: TGTGCCAGCAGCTTAGGTGCGGGGGGCTCCTACGAGCAGTACTTC. This translates into CASSLGAGGSYEQYF. The chain couples TRBV7-6 to TRBJ2-7; 8 bases align to TRBD2. Unmatched junction bases numbered 2, after V lost 1 base and J lost 0 bases. This CDR3 region has 15 residues. Germline CDR1 and CDR2: SGHVS and FNYEAQ.